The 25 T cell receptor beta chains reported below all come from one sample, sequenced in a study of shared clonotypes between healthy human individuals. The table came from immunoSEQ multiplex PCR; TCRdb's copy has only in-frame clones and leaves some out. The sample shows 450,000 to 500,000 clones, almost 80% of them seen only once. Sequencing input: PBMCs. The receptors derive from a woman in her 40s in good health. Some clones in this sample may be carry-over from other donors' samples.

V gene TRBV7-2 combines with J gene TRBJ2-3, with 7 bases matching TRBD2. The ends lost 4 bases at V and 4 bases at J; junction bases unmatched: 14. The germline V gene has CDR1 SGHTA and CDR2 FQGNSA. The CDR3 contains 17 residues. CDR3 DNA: TGTGCCAGCAGCTCTTATAAGGGACTAACTATCGCAGATACGCAGTATTTT. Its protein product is CASSSYKGLTIADTQYF.

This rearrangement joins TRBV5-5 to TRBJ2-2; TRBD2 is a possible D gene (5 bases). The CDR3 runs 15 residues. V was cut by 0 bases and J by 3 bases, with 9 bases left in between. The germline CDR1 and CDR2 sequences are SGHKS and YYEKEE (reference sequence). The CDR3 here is CASSLGELYTGELFF. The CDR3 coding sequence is TGTGCCAGCAGCTTGGGGGAGCTATACACCGGGGAGCTGTTTTTT.

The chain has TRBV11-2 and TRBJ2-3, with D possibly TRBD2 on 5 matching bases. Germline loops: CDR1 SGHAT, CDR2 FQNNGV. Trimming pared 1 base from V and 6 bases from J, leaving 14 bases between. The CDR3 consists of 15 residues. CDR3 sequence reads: CASSLVGRVGDTQYF. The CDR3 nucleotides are TGTGCCAGCAGCTTAGTCGGGCGGGTGGGGGATACGCAGTATTTT.

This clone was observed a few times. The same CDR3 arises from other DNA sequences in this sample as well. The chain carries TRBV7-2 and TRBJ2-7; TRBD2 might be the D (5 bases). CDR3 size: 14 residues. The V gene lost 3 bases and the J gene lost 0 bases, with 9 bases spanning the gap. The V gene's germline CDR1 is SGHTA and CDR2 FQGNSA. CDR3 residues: CASSFRESSYEQYF. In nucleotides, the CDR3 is TGTGCCAGCAGCTTTAGGGAGAGCTCCTACGAGCAGTACTTC.

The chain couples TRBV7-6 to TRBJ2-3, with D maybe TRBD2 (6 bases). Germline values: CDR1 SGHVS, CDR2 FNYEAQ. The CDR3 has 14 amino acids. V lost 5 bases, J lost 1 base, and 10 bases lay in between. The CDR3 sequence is CASSRRAGTDTQYF. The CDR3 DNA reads TGTGCCAGCAGCAGGAGGGCCGGCACAGATACGCAGTATTTT.

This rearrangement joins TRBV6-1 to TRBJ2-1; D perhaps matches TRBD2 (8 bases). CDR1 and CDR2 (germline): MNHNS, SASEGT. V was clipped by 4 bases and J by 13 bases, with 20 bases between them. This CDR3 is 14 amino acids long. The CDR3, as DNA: TGTGCCAGCAGTGGGAGGGGGCGGGGGGTGGTTCAGTTCTTC. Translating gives CASSGRGRGVVQFF.

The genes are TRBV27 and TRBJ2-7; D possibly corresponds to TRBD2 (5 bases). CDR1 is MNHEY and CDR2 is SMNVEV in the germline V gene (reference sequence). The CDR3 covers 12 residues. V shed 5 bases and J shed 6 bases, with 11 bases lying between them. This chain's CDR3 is CASSSNGIEQYF. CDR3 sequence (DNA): TGTGCCAGCAGTAGTAACGGGATCGAGCAGTACTTC.

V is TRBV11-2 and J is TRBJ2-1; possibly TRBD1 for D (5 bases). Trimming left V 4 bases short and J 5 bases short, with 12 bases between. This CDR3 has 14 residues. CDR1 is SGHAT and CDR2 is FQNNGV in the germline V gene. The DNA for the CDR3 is TGTGCCAGCAGCTCCCGAGACAGTAACAATGAGCAGTTCTTC. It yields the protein CASSSRDSNNEQFF.

CDR3 sequence: CASSLGLAADTQYF. CDR3 DNA sequence: TGTGCCAGCAGCCTGGGACTAGCAGCAGATACGCAGTATTTT. The gene calls are TRBV7-2 and TRBJ2-3, with 9 bases aligning to TRBD2. V lost 5 bases to trimming and J lost 4 bases; unmatched junction nucleotides: 4. Looked up from germline, CDR1 is SGHTA and CDR2 is FQGNSA. The CDR3 spans 14 residues.

The CDR3 DNA reads TGTGCCAGTAGGCTAGCGGACTGGGAGGGGGAGACCCAGTACTTC. It encodes CASRLADWEGETQYF. This rearrangement joins TRBV19 to TRBJ2-5; 7 nucleotides match TRBD2. Germline CDR1 is LNHDA and CDR2 is SQIVND (reference sequence). Germline trimming cut 6 bases from V and 5 bases from J; bases unmatched to any gene: 12. CDR3 length: 15 residues.

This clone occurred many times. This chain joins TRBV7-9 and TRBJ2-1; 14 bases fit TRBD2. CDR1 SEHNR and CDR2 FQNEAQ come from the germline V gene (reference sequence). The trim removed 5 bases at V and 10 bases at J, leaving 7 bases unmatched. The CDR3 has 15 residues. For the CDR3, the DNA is TGTGCCAGCAGCCCAGGGGGACTAGCGGGAGAAGAGCAGTTCTTC. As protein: CASSPGGLAGEEQFF.

Here the CDR3 DNA reads TGTGCCAGCAGCTTAAGCTCCCGGGCGGTCTCCTACGAGCAGTACTTC. It encodes CASSLSSRAVSYEQYF. This sequence joins TRBV7-6 and TRBJ2-5; no clear D gene. The better agreement between TRBJ2-7 and the DNA end casts doubt on the J call. The CDR3 is 16 amino acids. Germline CDR1 is SGHVS and CDR2 is FNYEAQ.

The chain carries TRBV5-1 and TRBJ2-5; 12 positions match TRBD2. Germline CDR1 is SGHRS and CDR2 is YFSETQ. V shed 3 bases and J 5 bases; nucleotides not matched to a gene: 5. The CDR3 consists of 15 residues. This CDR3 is CASSSLAGGLETQYF. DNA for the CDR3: TGCGCCAGCAGCTCGCTAGCGGGAGGGCTGGAGACCCAGTACTTC.

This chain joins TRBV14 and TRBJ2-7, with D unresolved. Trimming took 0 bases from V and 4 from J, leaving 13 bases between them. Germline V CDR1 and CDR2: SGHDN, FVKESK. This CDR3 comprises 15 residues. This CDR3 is CASSQEAGFGYEQYF. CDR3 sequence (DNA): TGTGCCAGCAGCCAAGAAGCTGGATTCGGGTACGAGCAGTACTTC.

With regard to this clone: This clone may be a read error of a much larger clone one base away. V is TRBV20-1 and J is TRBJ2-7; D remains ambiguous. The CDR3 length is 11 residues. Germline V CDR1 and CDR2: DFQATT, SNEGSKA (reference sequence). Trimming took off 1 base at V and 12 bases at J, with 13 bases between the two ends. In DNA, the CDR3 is TGCAGTGCTAGAGGTCTCCCTGAACGGTACTTC. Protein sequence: CSARGLPERYF.

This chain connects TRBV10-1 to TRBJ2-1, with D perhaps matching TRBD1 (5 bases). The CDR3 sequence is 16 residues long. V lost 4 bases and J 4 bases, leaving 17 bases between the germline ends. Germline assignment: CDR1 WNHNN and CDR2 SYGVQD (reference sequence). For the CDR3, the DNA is TGCGCCAGCAGTGGGACACCCCTCTTGAGGTACAATGAGCAGTTCTTC. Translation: CASSGTPLLRYNEQFF.

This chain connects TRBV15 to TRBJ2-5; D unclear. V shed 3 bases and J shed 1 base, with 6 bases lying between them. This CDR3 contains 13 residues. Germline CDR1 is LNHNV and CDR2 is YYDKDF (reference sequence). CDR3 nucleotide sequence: TGTGCCACCAGCAGTGGACGCCAAGAGACCCAGTACTTC. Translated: CATSSGRQETQYF. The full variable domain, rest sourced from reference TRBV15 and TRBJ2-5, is DAMVIQNPRYQVTQFGKPVTLSCSQTLNHNVMYWYQQKSSQAPKLLFHYYDKDFNNEADTPDNFQSRRPNTSFCFLDIRSPGLGDTAMYLCATSSGRQETQYFGPGTRLLVL.

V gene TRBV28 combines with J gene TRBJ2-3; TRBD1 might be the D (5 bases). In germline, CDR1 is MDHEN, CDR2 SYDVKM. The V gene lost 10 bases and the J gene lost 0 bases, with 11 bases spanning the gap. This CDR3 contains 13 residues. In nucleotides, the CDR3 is TGTGCCACCGACAGTTTAAGCACAGATACGCAGTATTTT. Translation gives CATDSLSTDTQYF.

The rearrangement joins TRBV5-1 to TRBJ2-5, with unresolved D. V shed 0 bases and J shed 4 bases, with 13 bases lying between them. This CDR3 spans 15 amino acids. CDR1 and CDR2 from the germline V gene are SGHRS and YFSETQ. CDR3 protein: CASSLGPVSGETQYF. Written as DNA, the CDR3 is TGCGCCAGCAGCTTGGGCCCCGTGAGTGGAGAGACCCAGTACTTC.

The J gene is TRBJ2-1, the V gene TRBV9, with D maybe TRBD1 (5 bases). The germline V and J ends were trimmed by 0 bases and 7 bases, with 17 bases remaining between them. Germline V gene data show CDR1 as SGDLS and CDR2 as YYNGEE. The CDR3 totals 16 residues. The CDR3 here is CASSVEGWGLQNEQFF. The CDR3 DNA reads TGTGCCAGCAGCGTAGAGGGATGGGGCTTACAAAATGAGCAGTTCTTC.

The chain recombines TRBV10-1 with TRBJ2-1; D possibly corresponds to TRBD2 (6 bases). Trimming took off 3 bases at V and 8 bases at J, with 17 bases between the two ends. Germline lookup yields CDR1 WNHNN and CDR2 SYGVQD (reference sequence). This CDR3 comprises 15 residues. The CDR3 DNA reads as TGCGCCAGCAGTGAAGGAGTAGCGGAGGGTGATGAGCAGTTCTTC. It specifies CASSEGVAEGDEQFF.

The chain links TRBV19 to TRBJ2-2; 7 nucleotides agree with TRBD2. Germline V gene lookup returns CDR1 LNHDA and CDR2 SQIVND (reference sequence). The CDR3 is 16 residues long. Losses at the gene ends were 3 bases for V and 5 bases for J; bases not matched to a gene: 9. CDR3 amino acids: CASSMQRLAQTGELFF. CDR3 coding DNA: TGTGCCAGTAGTATGCAGCGACTAGCCCAAACCGGGGAGCTGTTTTTT.

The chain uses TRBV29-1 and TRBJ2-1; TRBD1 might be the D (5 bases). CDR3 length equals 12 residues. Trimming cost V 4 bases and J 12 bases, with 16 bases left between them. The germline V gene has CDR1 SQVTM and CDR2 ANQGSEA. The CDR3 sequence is CSVGFGVQGQFF. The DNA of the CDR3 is TGCAGCGTTGGGTTTGGAGTCCAGGGGCAGTTCTTC.

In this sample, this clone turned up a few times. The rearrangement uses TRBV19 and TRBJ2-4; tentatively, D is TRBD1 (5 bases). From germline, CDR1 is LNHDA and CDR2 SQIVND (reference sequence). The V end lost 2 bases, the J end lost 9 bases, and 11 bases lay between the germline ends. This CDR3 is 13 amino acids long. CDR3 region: CASSIKGNSIQYF. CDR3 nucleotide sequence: TGTGCCAGTAGTATAAAGGGGAATAGCATTCAGTACTTC.

The CDR3 sequence is CASSDFGTSGPNEQFF. In nucleotides, the CDR3 is TGCGCCAGCAGTGATTTCGGGACTAGCGGCCCAAATGAGCAGTTCTTC. The chain uses TRBV10-1 and TRBJ2-1; 11 nucleotides align to TRBD2. Germline CDR1 is WNHNN and CDR2 is SYGVQD (reference sequence). Unmatched junction bases numbered 8, after V lost 3 bases and J lost 7 bases. The CDR3 length is 16 residues.